This T cell receptor beta chain was documented in a study of beta chain features in type 1 diabetes. General study results and limits: The naive, central memory and Treg TCRB repertoires of patients appeared to be more similar to one another than those of healthy donors.

Every sorted population was more than 95% pure. As every portion of the isolated RNA was reverse transcribed, the sequencing read expressed TCRB transcripts. TCRdb's copy holds only in-frame clones and misses some; the assay was immunoSEQ multiplex PCR. The sample has 900,000 or so clones; 17% are singletons. This clone was seen a few times. The antigen is unknown. Germline CDR1 and CDR2: SEHNR and FQNEAQ (reference sequence). The trim removed 4 bases at V and 8 bases at J, leaving 12 bases unmatched. The CDR3 runs to 16 residues. Sequencing was carried out using naive CD4+ T cells from blood. This TCR came from a woman between 18 and 29 years old in good health. The chain uses TRBV7-9 and TRBJ2-1; TRBD2 agrees at 9 bases. CDR3 coding DNA: TGTGCCAGCAGCTCCCGCCCGGGACTAGCAGACCATGAGCAGTTCTTC. Protein product: CASSSRPGLADHEQFF.